These 13 T cell receptor beta chains share one sample of origin, sequenced in a study of CD8 T cells in Susac syndrome. It was with random hexamers that roughly 0.5 to 1 ug RNA was reverse transcribed. TCRdb analysed the immunoSEQ multiplex PCR reads with MiXCR anew, one entry per CDR3 protein. Of about 300,000 distinct CDR3 sequences detected, about 85% appear once; the ten largest clones hold over 0.1%. The sequenced sample was CD8+ T cells from PBMCs. All receptors derive from a human donor with multiple sclerosis.

This chain uses TRBV19 with TRBJ2-1; 7 nucleotides match TRBD2. This CDR3 spans 16 amino acids. With V trimmed by 6 bases and J by 8 bases, 16 bases remained unmatched. From germline, CDR1 is LNHDA and CDR2 SQIVND (reference sequence). This chain's CDR3 is CASREAGASVGDEQFF. The CDR3 DNA sequence: TGTGCCAGTAGGGAGGCGGGAGCGTCTGTCGGGGATGAGCAGTTCTTC. Using reference TRBV19 and TRBJ2-1 for the parts outside the CDR3, the full variable domain is DGGITQSPKYLFRKEGQNVTLSCEQNLNHDAMYWYRQDPGQGLRLIYYSQIVNDFQKGDIAEGYSVSREKKESFPLTVTSAQKNPTAFYLCASREAGASVGDEQFFGPGTRLTVL.

The table lists this clonotype with a count of one. The rearrangement joins TRBV29-1 to TRBJ2-1, with D perhaps TRBD2 (5 bases). The CDR3 spans 13 residues. The germline V gene has CDR1 SQVTM and CDR2 ANQGSEA. V lost 4 bases, J lost 2 bases, and 9 bases lay in between. CDR3 protein: CSVVNGAYNEQFF. The CDR3 DNA follows: TGCAGCGTTGTTAACGGGGCCTACAATGAGCAGTTCTTC.

V gene TRBV28 combines with J gene TRBJ2-1, with 8 bases matching TRBD1. V was pared by 7 bases and J by 3 bases, with 8 bases of the junction left unmatched. Germline V gives CDR1 MDHEN, CDR2 SYDVKM. The CDR3 runs to 15 residues. CDR3 nucleotide sequence: TGTGCCAGCATTACAGGGGGGCCTCTCTACAATGAGCAGTTCTTC. Protein product: CASITGGPLYNEQFF.

The sample holds one count of this clonotype. The chain couples TRBV27 to TRBJ2-7, with 8 bases aligning to TRBD1. V shed 5 bases and J 4 bases; nucleotides not matched to a gene: 13. The CDR3 is 16 amino acids. The germline gives CDR1 MNHEY, CDR2 SMNVEV (reference sequence). CDR3 loop: CASSTWTGKGPYEQYF. The CDR3 coding sequence is TGTGCCAGCAGTACCTGGACAGGGAAGGGCCCATACGAGCAGTACTTC.

This clonotype showed up just a few times. This chain joins TRBV6-5 and TRBJ2-7; D is unclear. CDR1 is MNHEY, CDR2 SVGAGI, per germline. This CDR3 region has 15 residues. V gave up 0 bases and J gave up 6 bases, with 15 bases separating them. CDR3 protein: CASSYSGDQTSEQYF. CDR3 in DNA: TGTGCCAGCAGTTACTCGGGCGACCAAACCTCCGAGCAGTACTTC.

This chain joins TRBV9 and TRBJ2-7, with a tentative D call TRBD2 (5 bases). CDR1 is SGDLS and CDR2 is YYNGEE in the germline V gene. The CDR3 is 15 residues long. V was trimmed by 0 bases and J by 0 bases, leaving 10 bases between them. In DNA form, the CDR3 reads TGTGCCAGCAGCGTAGGCGTTGGGAGCTCCTACGAGCAGTACTTC. This gives the protein CASSVGVGSSYEQYF.

The chain combines TRBV27 with TRBJ2-7, with D possibly matching TRBD1 (6 bases). Germline assignment: CDR1 MNHEY and CDR2 SMNVEV (reference sequence). V was clipped by 0 bases and J by 4 bases, with 16 bases between them. There are 16 residues in the CDR3. The CDR3 region is CASSLSRDTPLYEQYF. The DNA of the CDR3 is TGTGCCAGCAGTTTATCACGGGACACTCCACTGTACGAGCAGTACTTC.

The genes are TRBV2 and TRBJ2-7; 9 bases map to TRBD1. Trimming at V came to 6 bases and at J to 7 bases, leaving 13 bases not matched to a gene. The CDR3 runs to 15 residues. Germline V lookup: CDR1 SNHLY, CDR2 FYNNEI. CDR3 loop: CASSHNGDRVWEQYF. CDR3 DNA sequence: TGTGCCAGCAGCCACAATGGGGACAGGGTCTGGGAGCAGTACTTC.

J is TRBJ2-1 and V is TRBV9; the D gene is possibly TRBD2 (6 bases). Germline V gene lookup returns CDR1 SGDLS and CDR2 YYNGEE. This CDR3 is 12 amino acids long. V was pared by 3 bases and J by 9 bases, with 10 bases between. CDR3 DNA sequence: TGTGCCAGCAGCGAGACTAGGGGTGAGCAGTTCTTC. This translates into CASSETRGEQFF.

The chain employs TRBV5-5 and TRBJ1-5; TRBD1 agrees at 7 bases. Losses at the gene ends were 4 bases for V and 7 bases for J; bases not matched to a gene: 14. CDR3 length: 16 amino acids. Germline CDR1 reads SGHKS; CDR2 reads YYEKEE (reference sequence). CDR3 residues: CASSRWPQGIGQPQHF. In DNA, the CDR3 is TGTGCCAGCAGCCGATGGCCACAGGGGATCGGGCAGCCCCAGCATTTT.

The V call is TRBV20-1, the J call TRBJ2-7; D possibly corresponds to TRBD1 (6 bases). CDR3 size: 14 residues. In germline, CDR1 is DFQATT, CDR2 SNEGSKA (reference sequence). The V end was cut by 3 bases, the J end by 3 bases, with 15 bases between. For the CDR3, the DNA is TGCAGTGCTAGGCCACTAGGACAGTTCTACGAGCAGTACTTC. Amino acids: CSARPLGQFYEQYF.

DNA for the CDR3: TGTGCCAGCAGCTTAGCCCTAGCGGGAGACTACAATGAGCAGTTCTTC. It codes for CASSLALAGDYNEQFF. The chain uses TRBV11-3 and TRBJ2-1, with 10 nucleotides matching TRBD2. Unmatched junction bases numbered 3, after V lost 1 base and J lost 3 bases. Germline assignment: CDR1 SGHNT and CDR2 YENEEA. This CDR3 region has 16 residues.

A few counts support this clonotype. A read error may produce the germline difference seen at one junction end. J is TRBJ1-2 and V is TRBV7-9; 12 nucleotides align to TRBD1. The CDR3 is made up of 14 amino acids. CDR1 and CDR2 from the germline V gene are SEHNR and FQNEAQ (reference sequence). CDR3 amino acids: CASSRGQGADGHTF. CDR3 DNA sequence: TGTGCCAGCAGCAGGGGACAGGGGGCAGATGGCCACACCTTC.